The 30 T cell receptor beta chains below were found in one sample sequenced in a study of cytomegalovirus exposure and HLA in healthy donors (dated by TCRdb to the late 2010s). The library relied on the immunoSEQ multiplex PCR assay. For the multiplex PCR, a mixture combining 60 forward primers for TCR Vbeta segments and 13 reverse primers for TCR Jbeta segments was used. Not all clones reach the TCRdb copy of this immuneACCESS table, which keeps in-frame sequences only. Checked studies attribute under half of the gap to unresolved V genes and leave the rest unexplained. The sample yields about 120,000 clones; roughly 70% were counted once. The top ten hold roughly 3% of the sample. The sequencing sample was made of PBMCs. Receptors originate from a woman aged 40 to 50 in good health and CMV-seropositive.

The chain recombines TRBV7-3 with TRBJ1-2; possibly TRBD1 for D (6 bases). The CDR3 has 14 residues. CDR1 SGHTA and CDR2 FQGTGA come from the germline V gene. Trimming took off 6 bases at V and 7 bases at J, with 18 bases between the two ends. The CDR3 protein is CASRRTTGIPGYTF. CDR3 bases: TGTGCCAGCAGACGAACCACAGGGATCCCTGGCTACACCTTC.

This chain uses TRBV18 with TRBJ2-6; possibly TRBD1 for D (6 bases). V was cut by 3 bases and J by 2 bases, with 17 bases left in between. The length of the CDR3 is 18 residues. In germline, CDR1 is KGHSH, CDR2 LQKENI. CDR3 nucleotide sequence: TGTGCCAGCTCACCGCGACAGGCCCATAAGGCTGGGGCCAACGTCCTGACTTTC. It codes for CASSPRQAHKAGANVLTF.

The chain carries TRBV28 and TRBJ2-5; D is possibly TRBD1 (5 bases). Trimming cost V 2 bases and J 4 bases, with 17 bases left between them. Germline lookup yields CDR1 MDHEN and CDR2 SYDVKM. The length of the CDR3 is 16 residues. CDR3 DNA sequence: TGTGCCAGCAGTTTAGTTAGGCAGGGTGGCGGAGAGACCCAGTACTTC. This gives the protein CASSLVRQGGGETQYF.

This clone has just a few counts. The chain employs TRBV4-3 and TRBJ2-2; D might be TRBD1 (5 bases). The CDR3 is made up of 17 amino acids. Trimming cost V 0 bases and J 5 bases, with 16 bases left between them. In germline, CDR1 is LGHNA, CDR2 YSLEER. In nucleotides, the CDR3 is TGCGCCAGCAGCCAAGAATTTAACTCAGGGAATACCGGGGAGCTGTTTTTT. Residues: CASSQEFNSGNTGELFF.

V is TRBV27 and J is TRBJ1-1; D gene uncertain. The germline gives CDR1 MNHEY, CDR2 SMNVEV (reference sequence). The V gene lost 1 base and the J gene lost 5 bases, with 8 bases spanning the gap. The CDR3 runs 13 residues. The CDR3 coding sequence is TGTGCCAGCAGTTTATTAAGAGGGACTGAAGCTTTCTTT. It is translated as CASSLLRGTEAFF.

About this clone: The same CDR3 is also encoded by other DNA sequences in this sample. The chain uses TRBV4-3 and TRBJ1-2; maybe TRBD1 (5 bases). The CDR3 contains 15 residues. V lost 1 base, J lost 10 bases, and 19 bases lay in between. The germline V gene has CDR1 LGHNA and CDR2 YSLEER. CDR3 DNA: TGCGCCAGCAGCCAAGTTGGTACGGACAATTTGGACTACACCTTC. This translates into CASSQVGTDNLDYTF.

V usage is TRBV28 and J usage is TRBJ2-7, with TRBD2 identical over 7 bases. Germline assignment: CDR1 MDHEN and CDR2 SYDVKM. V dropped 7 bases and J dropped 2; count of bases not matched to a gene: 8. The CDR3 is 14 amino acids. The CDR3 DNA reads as TGTGCCAGCATGGCGGGGGACGGCACCTACGAGCAGTACTTC. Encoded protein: CASMAGDGTYEQYF.

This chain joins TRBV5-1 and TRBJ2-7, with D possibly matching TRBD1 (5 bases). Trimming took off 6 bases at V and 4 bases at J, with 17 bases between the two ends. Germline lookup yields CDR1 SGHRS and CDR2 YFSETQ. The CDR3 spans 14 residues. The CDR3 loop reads CASTLGADSYEQYF. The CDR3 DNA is TGCGCCAGCACCCTAGGGGCAGACAGTTACGAGCAGTACTTC.

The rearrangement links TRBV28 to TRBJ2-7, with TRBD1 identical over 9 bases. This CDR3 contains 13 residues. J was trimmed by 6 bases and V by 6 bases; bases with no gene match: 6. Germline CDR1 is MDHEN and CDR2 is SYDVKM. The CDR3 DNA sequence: TGTGCCAGCAGCCCGGGACAGGGTACCGAGCAGTACTTC. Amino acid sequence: CASSPGQGTEQYF.

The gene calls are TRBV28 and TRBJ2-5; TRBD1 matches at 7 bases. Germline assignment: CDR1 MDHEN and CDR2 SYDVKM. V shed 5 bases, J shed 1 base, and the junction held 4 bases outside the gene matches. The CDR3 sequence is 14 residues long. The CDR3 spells CASSRDSSQETQYF. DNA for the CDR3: TGTGCCAGCAGTCGGGACAGCTCCCAAGAGACCCAGTACTTC.

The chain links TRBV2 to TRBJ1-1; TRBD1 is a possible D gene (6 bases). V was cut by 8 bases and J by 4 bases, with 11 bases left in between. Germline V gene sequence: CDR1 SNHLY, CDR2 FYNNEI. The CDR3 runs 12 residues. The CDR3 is CASELGGTEAFF. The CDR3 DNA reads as TGTGCCAGCGAGCTAGGGGGCACTGAAGCTTTCTTT.

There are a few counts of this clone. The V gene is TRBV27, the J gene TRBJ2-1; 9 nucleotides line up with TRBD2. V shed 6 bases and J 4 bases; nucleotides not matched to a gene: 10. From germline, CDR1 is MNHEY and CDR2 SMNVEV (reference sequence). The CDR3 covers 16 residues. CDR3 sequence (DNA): TGTGCCAGCAGCCGCAGACTAGCGGCTTCATACAATGAGCAGTTCTTC. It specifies CASSRRLAASYNEQFF.

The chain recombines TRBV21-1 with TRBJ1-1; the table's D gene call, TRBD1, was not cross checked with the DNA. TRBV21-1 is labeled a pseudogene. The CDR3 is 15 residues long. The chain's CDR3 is CASSKTGTLNTEAFF. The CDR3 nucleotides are TGTGCCAGCAGCAAGACCGGGACACTGAACACTGAAGCTTTCTTT.

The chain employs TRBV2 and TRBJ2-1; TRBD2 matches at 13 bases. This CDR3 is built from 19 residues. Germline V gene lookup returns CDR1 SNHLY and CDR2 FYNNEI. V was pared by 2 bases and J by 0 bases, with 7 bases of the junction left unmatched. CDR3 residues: CASSETGTSGDSSYNEQFF. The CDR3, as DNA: TGTGCCAGCAGTGAAACCGGGACTAGCGGGGACAGCTCCTACAATGAGCAGTTCTTC.

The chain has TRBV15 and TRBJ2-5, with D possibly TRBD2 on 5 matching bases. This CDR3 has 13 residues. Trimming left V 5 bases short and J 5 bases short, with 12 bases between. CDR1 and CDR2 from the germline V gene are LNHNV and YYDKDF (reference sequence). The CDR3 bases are TGTGCCACCAGCCCGGGGTATCAGGAGACCCAGTACTTC. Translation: CATSPGYQETQYF.

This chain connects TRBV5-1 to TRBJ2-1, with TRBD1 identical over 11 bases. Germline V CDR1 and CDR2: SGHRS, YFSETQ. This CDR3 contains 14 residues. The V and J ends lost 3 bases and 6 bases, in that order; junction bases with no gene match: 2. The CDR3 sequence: CASSSGTGGNEQFF. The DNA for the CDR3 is TGCGCCAGCAGCTCCGGGACAGGGGGCAATGAGCAGTTCTTC.

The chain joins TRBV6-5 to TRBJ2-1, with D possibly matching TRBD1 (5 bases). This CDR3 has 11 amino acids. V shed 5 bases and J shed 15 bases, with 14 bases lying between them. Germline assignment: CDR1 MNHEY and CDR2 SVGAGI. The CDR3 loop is CASSPGLFMFF. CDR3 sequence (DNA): TGTGCCAGCAGTCCAGGGTTGTTTATGTTCTTC.

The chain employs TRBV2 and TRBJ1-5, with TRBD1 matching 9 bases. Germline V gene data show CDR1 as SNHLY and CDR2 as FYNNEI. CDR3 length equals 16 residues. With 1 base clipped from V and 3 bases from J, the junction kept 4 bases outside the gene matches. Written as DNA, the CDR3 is TGTGCCAGCAGTGAAGGGACAGGGGCTGTCAATCAGCCCCAGCATTTT. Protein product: CASSEGTGAVNQPQHF.

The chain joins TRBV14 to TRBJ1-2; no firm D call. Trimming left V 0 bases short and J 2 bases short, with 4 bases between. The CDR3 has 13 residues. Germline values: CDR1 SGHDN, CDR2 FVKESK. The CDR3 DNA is TGTGCCAGCAGCCAAGAGCTAAACTATGGCTACACCTTC. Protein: CASSQELNYGYTF.

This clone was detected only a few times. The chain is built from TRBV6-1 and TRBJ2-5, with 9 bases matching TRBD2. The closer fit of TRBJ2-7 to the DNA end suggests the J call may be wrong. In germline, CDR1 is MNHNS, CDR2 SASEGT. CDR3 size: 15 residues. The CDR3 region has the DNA TGTGCCAGCAGTGCGGGGGGTAGCGGGAGCCACGAGCAGTACTTC. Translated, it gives CASSAGGSGSHEQYF.

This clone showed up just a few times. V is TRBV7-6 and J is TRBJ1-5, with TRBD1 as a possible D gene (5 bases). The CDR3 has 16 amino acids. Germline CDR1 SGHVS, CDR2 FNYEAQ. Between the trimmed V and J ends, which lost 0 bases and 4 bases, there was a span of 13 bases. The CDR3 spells CASSLAEGLGNQPQHF. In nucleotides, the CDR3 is TGTGCCAGCAGCTTAGCGGAGGGGTTGGGGAATCAGCCCCAGCATTTT. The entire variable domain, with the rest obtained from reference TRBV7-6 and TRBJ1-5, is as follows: GAGVSQSPRYKVTKRGQDVALRCDPISGHVSLYWYRQALGQGPEFLTYFNYEAQQDKSGLPNDRFSAERPEGSISTLTIQRTEQRDSAMYRCASSLAEGLGNQPQHFGDGTRLSIL.

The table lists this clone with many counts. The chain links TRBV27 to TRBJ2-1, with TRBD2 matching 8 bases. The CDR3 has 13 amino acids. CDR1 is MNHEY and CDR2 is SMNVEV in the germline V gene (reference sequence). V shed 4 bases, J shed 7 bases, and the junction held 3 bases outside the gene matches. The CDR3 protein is CASSSTSGNEQFF. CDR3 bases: TGTGCCAGCAGTTCCACTAGCGGAAATGAGCAGTTCTTC.

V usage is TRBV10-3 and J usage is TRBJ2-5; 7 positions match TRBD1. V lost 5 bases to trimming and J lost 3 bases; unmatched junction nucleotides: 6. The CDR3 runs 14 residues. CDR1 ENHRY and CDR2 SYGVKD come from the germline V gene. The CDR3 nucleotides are TGTGCCATCAGTAGGGACAGTGGAGAAGAGACCCAGTACTTC. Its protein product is CAISRDSGEETQYF.

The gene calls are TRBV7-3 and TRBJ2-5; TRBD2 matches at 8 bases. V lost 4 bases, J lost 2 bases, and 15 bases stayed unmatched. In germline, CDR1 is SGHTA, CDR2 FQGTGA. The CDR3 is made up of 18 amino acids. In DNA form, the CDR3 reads TGTGCCAGCAGCTCAAACCCTCGAACTAGCGGAGGGCAAGAGACCCAGTACTTC. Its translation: CASSSNPRTSGGQETQYF.

The CDR3 DNA follows: TGTGCCAGCAGTGAATTGGGGGGCGCGGGGGCCGGGGAGCTGTTTTTT. It encodes CASSELGGAGAGELFF. The J gene is TRBJ2-2, the V gene TRBV6-1, with D maybe TRBD2 (7 bases). In germline, CDR1 is MNHNS, CDR2 SASEGT. The CDR3 has 16 residues. Trimming took off 2 bases at V and 6 bases at J, with 16 bases between the two ends.

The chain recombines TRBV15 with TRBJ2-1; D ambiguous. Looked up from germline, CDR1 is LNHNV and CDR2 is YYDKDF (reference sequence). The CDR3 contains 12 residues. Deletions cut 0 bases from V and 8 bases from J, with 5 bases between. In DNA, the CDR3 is TGTGCCACCAGCAGAGATCGTGATGAGCAGTTCTTC. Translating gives CATSRDRDEQFF.

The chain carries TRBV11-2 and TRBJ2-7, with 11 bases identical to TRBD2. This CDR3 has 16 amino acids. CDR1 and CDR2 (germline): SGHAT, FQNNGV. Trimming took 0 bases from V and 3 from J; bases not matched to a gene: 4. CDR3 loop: CASSLDQTSGSYEQYF. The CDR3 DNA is TGTGCCAGCAGCTTAGATCAAACTAGCGGGAGCTACGAGCAGTACTTC.

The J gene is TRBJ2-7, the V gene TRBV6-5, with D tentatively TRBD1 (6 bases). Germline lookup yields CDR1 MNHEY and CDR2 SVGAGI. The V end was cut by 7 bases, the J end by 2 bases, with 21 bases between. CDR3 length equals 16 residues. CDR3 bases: TGTGCCAGCAATTATAGTTCCCGGGACATCACCTACGAGCAGTACTTC. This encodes CASNYSSRDITYEQYF.

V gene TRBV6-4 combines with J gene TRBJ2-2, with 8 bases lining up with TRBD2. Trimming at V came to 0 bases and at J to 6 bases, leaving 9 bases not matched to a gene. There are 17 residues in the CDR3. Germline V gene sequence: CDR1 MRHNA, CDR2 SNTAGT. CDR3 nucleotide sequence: TGTGCCAGCAGTGACTCTTTCCTAGCGGGTTTTTCCGGGGAGCTGTTTTTT. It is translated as CASSDSFLAGFSGELFF.

This CDR3 reads CASSQLSSGVGQYF. CDR3 coding DNA: TGTGCCAGCAGCCAATTATCAAGCGGGGTAGGGCAGTACTTC. This chain uses TRBV4-2 with TRBJ2-7; the match to TRBD2 covers 7 bases. Losses at the gene ends were 2 bases for V and 9 bases for J; bases not matched to a gene: 10. Germline V gives CDR1 LGHNA, CDR2 YNFKEQ. The CDR3 length is 14 residues.